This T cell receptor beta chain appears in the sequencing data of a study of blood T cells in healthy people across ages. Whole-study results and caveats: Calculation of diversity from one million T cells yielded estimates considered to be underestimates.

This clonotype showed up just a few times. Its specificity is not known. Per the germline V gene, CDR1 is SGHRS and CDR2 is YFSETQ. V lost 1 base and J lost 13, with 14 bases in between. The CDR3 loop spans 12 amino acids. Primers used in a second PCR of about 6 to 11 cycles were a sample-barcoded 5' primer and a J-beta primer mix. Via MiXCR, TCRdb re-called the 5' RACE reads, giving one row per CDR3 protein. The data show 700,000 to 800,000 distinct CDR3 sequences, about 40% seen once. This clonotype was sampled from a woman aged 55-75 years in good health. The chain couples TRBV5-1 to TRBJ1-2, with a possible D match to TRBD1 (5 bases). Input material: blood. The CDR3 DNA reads TGCGCCAGCAGCTTGTACCAGGGAGGGTCCACCTTC. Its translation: CASSLYQGGSTF.